The sequence of this TCR beta chain was determined in a study of blood T cell repertoires in COVID-19. Study-level information: Donors in the United States, Italy and Spain gave samples during acute or convalescent COVID-19.

CDR1 MNHEY and CDR2 SVGAGI come from the germline V gene. V lost 4 bases and J lost 5; bases outside the gene matches: 3. The CDR3 has 13 residues. The authors' processing: Reference gene primer amplification gave nucleated cell count estimates. The assay was immunoSEQ multiplex PCR, and TCRdb's table has in-frame clones only and misses some. The V and J calls and clone size were taken over from that table, and D and trimming were inferred from the DNA. This table has hundreds of thousands of clones, just under 85% appearing once. Specimen: peripheral blood. This chain joins TRBV6-5 and TRBJ1-1; TRBD1 agrees at 8 bases. This TCR came from a man aged 80 or over with acute or convalescent COVID-19. DNA of the CDR3: TGTGCCAGCAGTTCTCGACAGGGGACTGAAGCTTTCTTT. Its translation: CASSSRQGTEAFF.